Sequencing of this T cell receptor beta chain was carried out in a study of blood T cells in healthy people across ages (dated by TCRdb to between 2014 and 2017). Regarding the complete study: Template switching captured roughly one uniquely barcoded TCR beta cDNA molecule per two T cells in model experiments. The study measured age-related changes in TCR beta repertoire diversity using deep sequencing normalized with unique cDNA molecular identifiers. Two additional independent replicas of 1 million unique cDNA reads from the same blood draw were analyzed for two donors (one aged 18 to 30 and one aged 80 or older). To avoid experimental bias, donors of different ages were randomly spread across the sequencing lanes. The donors were divided into four age groups: young (average 16 years), middle-aged (roughly 42), aged (about 62) and long-lived (roughly 82). The paper's findings and limits, for the study overall: Conclusive comparison of naive and antigen-experienced compartments was prevented by the profiling of bulk unsorted PBMCs. Total diversity estimates from one million sequenced T cells were considered lower bounds and underestimates. The long-lived group showed more naive CD4+ T cells, fewer expanded clones and increased TCR diversity than the aged group, suggesting age selection. Observed TCR beta diversity correlated strongly with the percentage of naive T cells measured by flow cytometry. Donor CMV infection status was unknown, potentially confounding age-related changes in expanded clonotypes. Observed TCR beta diversity per million T cells fell roughly linearly with age, and a significant reduction was already apparent by age roughly 40.

Systemically healthy Caucasian individuals from Russia, around 39 in total and aged roughly 6 to 100 years, were included as donors. Each donor gave ten milliliters of peripheral blood, drawn into EDTA-treated Vacutainer tubes. Ficoll-Paque density-gradient centrifugation was used to isolate PBMCs, with at least 6 million obtained per sample. Trizol reagent was used to extract total RNA from the PBMCs, yielding at least 6 micrograms per sample. The percentages of naive CD45RAhigh/CD27high T cells were determined by flow cytometry on a PBMC aliquot from every donor. Receptor libraries were prepared by 5' RACE. Sequencing was carried out with an Illumina HiSeq 2500. A second PCR of about 6 to 11 cycles was performed with a sample-barcoded 5' primer and a J-beta primer mix. A template-switch 5' adaptor carrying 12 random nucleotides introduced a unique molecular identifier onto each TCR beta cDNA molecule. Each sample yielded at least 2.5 million CDR3-containing paired-end reads. First-strand cDNA synthesis was performed from all RNA using the Mint cDNA synthesis kit, with priming by a TRBC-specific oligonucleotide. Following uracil-DNA glycosylase treatment, a first 18-cycle PCR with universal primers M1SS and BC2_uni_R was performed on all cDNA. The original pipeline was this. For normalization, 1 million high-quality reads, each with a distinct molecular identifier, were randomly selected from each sample. Reads sharing molecular identifiers were discarded rather than binned into consensus sequences. MiTCR, run with a Q25 quality threshold and the strictest error-elimination algorithm, handled CDR3 identification, clonotype clustering and error correction. A nonparametric unseen species model using Euler transformation provided a lower-bound estimate of total TCR beta diversity. In TCRdb, the public reads were trimmed at Q25 with fastp and aligned with MiXCR, with productive beta chains retained. Rows with one shared CDR3 protein collapse into an entry with the most common genes and DNA. These V and J calls rely on TCRdb rather than the paper's analysis. This sample lists fewer than 1,000,000 distinct CDR3 sequences; under 45% were detected once. In total, the top ten clones hold about a fifth of the sample.

This clonotype was seen only a few times. Its antigen has not been determined. There are no base qualities to consult, and no much larger clone falls within one base. Sequenced sample: blood. This receptor was obtained from a man between 60 and 70 years old in good health.

CDR3 protein: CSAPIRSRETQYF. The DNA sequence is TGCAGTGCCCCTATAAGGTCTCGGGAGACCCAGTACTTC. The chain couples TRBV20-1 to TRBJ2-5; the D gene lacks a confident call. Spanning cysteine to phenylalanine, the CDR3 consists of 13 amino acids. Only CDR3 DNA remains: 39 bases, in frame from the first base. Cut back by 6 bases and 5 bases, the V and J ends lie 16 bases apart. The germline V gene (reference sequence) gives CDR1 as DFQATT and CDR2 as SNEGSKA.